The subject of this entry is one T cell receptor beta chain. No cognate antigen has been identified for it. Base qualities are missing; no much larger clone stands one base away. This entry belongs to a study of blood T cell repertoires in COVID-19 (dated by TCRdb to 2019 to 2021). Study-wide context: Collaborator samples came from the United States, Italy and Spain and covered acute and convalescent phases of COVID-19. The prospective study material was composed of cDNA or gDNA derived from T cells, B-cell-depleted T cells, or PBMCs. Subjects who had been exposed to COVID-19, were actively infected with it, or had recovered from it provided the deeply sampled blood TCRbeta repertoires that made up the dataset. The repertoires were made available in a free public database intended to serve as a resource for research on the immune response to SARS-CoV-2. The samples were drawn from two sources: the first 160 participants of the ongoing ImmuneRACE study, and fewer than 1,500 subjects contributed by 6 global collaborators. The sample metadata nearly always contained a de-identified subject ID, COVID-19 status, age in years and sex. HLA class I and class II types, where available, came from metadata supplied by the sample provider rather than from assay-based typing. Overall results and qualifications from the work: The amount of clinical and demographic metadata varied by source and participant and was provided uncurated.

TCRbeta CDR3 regions were amplified from genomic DNA using the immunoSEQ Assay, a bias-controlled multiplex PCR. On the authors' methods: Within the assay, amplification of reference gene primers was used to estimate how many nucleated cells each sample contained. To quantify the absolute abundance of each unique TCRbeta CDR3 rearrangement, sequence reads were collapsed and filtered. For each sample, productive Simpson clonality was calculated as the square root of Simpson's diversity index across productive rearrangements. The table was pulled from immuneACCESS by TCRdb, which kept in-frame rearrangements only. Such tables lose some clones; where checked, under half of the loss comes from unresolved V genes, and the rest has no known cause. V and J calls and clone size follow that table, whereas D and trimming were derived from the DNA. The sample table holds 260,000 or so clones, of which around 82% were seen once. The ten largest clones take up 8% to 9.5% of the sample.

After removal of 3 bases from V and 0 bases from J, the junction retains 7 bases not matched to a gene. From its cysteine to its phenylalanine, the CDR3 spans 17 amino acids. Only CDR3 DNA is held: 51 bases, read in frame from base 1. The germline V gene (reference sequence) supplies CDR1 SGHNT and CDR2 YYREEE. Collaborating institutions collected whole blood in K2EDTA tubes following their own protocols. For TCRbeta analysis, collaborator samples were shipped as frozen whole blood, as isolated PBMCs, or as DNA extracted from either sample type. This TCR derives from a human donor in a cohort sampled during active COVID-19. The V and J segments used are TRBV5-4 and TRBJ1-1; the central 11 bases match TRBD1. The sample consisted of peripheral blood. The CDR3 sequence is CASSSPGQGVMNTEAFF. The sequenced DNA is TGTGCCAGCAGCTCCCCGGGACAGGGGGTTATGAACACTGAAGCTTTCTTT.